The next 22 T cell receptor beta chains were all read from a single sample in a study of Graves' ophthalmopathy and Graves' hyperthyroidism. RNA transcripts were the source from which TCR beta CDR3 regions were amplified. First-round RT-PCR relied on HTBI primers, and a second-round multiplex PCR came next. Via MiXCR, TCRdb re-called the multiplex PCR reads, giving one row per CDR3 protein. The sample holds hundreds of thousands of distinct CDR3 sequences; over 20% are singletons and the top ten take around 6.5%. Input material: peripheral blood. The receptor set was obtained from a woman under 30 with stable Graves' hyperthyroidism. Some clones in this sample may be carry-over from other donors' samples.

There are many counts of this clonotype. This rearrangement joins TRBV29-1 to TRBJ1-1; 8 nucleotides agree with TRBD1. This CDR3 comprises 12 residues. With V trimmed by 6 bases and J by 1 base, 1 base remained unmatched. Germline values: CDR1 SQVTM, CDR2 ANQGSEA. The CDR3, as DNA: TGCAGCGTCAGGGGGCGGAACACTGAAGCTTTCTTT. This encodes CSVRGRNTEAFF.

The chain combines TRBV12-3 or TRBV12-4 with TRBJ2-7; TRBD1 is a possible D gene (7 bases). The length of the CDR3 is 18 residues. The ends were cut back, 3 bases at V and 4 bases at J, with 25 bases in the middle. CDR3 amino acids: CASSFSRGIERVKYEQYF. The CDR3 DNA follows: TGTGCCAGCAGTTTCTCCAGGGGGATTGAGCGGGTCAAATACGAGCAGTACTTC.

This clonotype has just a few counts. One end of the junction is discordant with germline, which a read error may explain. The genes are TRBV6-5 and TRBJ2-4, with 7 nucleotides matching TRBD1. Germline CDR1 reads MNHEY; CDR2 reads SVGAGI. The CDR3 is made up of 15 amino acids. The CDR3 coding sequence is TGTGCCAGCAGTTACTCGAGGGGGCCCAAAAACATTAAGTACTTC. This gives the protein CASSYSRGPKNIKYF.

This clonotype was observed many times. This chain connects TRBV28 to TRBJ1-1; no reliable D call. This CDR3 has 14 amino acids. The V end was cut by 7 bases, the J end by 4 bases, with 16 bases between. Per the germline V gene, CDR1 is MDHEN and CDR2 is SYDVKM. CDR3 nucleotide sequence: TGTGCCAGCACCGCGACACCATCGGGCACTGAAGCTTTCTTT. It translates to CASTATPSGTEAFF.

There are many counts of this clonotype. The chain carries TRBV20-1 and TRBJ2-7; 10 positions match TRBD2. The CDR3 is 14 residues long. Looked up from germline, CDR1 is DFQATT and CDR2 is SNEGSKA (reference sequence). The trim removed 3 bases at V and 2 bases at J, leaving 4 bases unmatched. The CDR3 DNA reads TGCAGTGCTAGTGAGCGGGGGGGCACCTACGAGCAGTACTTC. Translated: CSASERGGTYEQYF.

The CDR3: CSAPPAGEETQYF. For the CDR3, the DNA is TGCAGTGCCCCACCAGCGGGGGAAGAGACCCAGTACTTC. V usage is TRBV20-1 and J usage is TRBJ2-5, with 8 bases matching TRBD2. With V trimmed by 6 bases and J by 3 bases, 6 bases remained unmatched. CDR1 and CDR2 (germline): DFQATT, SNEGSKA (reference sequence). The CDR3 runs 13 residues.

This clonotype was detected ten times or more. The V call is TRBV20-1, the J call TRBJ1-5; D ambiguous. V lost 6 bases and J 2 bases, leaving 17 bases between the germline ends. Germline CDR1 and CDR2: DFQATT and SNEGSKA (reference sequence). The CDR3 runs to 15 residues. The CDR3, as DNA: TGCAGTGCCCCAGCAAAGCGGGGTGGCAATCAGCCCCAGCATTTT. Its protein product is CSAPAKRGGNQPQHF.

This clonotype was counted between two and nine times. This chain links TRBV4-3 with TRBJ1-2, with a weak D call TRBD1 (5 bases). Between the trimmed V and J ends, which lost 0 bases and 4 bases, there was a span of 15 bases. The CDR3 is 16 amino acids. The germline V gene has CDR1 LGHNA and CDR2 YSLEER. CDR3 sequence (DNA): TGCGCCAGCAGCCAAGATCTCAGAGGGGTGGTCTATGGCTACACCTTC. Translating gives CASSQDLRGVVYGYTF.

At least ten counts were recorded for this clonotype. The V gene is TRBV19, the J gene TRBJ1-5; the match to TRBD1 covers 8 bases. V gave up 6 bases and J gave up 7 bases; unmatched junction bases: 8. This CDR3 contains 14 residues. Germline values: CDR1 LNHDA, CDR2 SQIVND (reference sequence). The CDR3 nucleotides read TGTGCCAGTAGCGCCGGACAGGGAAAACAGCCCCAGCATTTT. Residues: CASSAGQGKQPQHF.

CDR3 region: CSVPPVEGSNTGELFF. Here the CDR3 DNA reads TGCAGCGTCCCCCCGGTCGAGGGGTCGAACACCGGGGAGCTGTTTTTT. The gene calls are TRBV29-1 and TRBJ2-2, with D possibly being TRBD1 or TRBD2 (5 bases each). With 6 bases removed from V and 0 bases from J, the gap between germline ends came to 17 bases. The CDR3 extends over 16 amino acids. Germline CDR1 is SQVTM and CDR2 is ANQGSEA.

CDR3 protein: CASSHAGTGDYGYTF. As DNA, the CDR3 is TGTGCCAGCAGCCACGCCGGGACAGGGGACTATGGCTACACCTTC. This chain connects TRBV4-2 to TRBJ1-2; 10 bases fit TRBD1. V lost 3 bases, J lost 3 bases, and 4 bases stayed unmatched. CDR1 is LGHNA, CDR2 YNFKEQ, per germline. The CDR3 length is 15 residues.

Turning to this clonotype: Since a much larger clone is just one base distant, this may be a read error. The chain joins TRBV7-2 to TRBJ2-7, with D hard to call. V lost 1 base and J lost 4, with 8 bases in between. CDR1 SGHTA and CDR2 FQGNSA come from the germline V gene. CDR3 length equals 13 residues. CDR3 DNA: TGTACCAGCAGCTTAGATGTTAGGTACGAGCAGTACTTC. This codes for CTSSLDVRYEQYF. Drawing the rest from reference TRBV7-2 and TRBJ2-7, the complete variable domain is GAGVSQSPSNKVTEKGKDVELRCDPISGHTALYWYRQSLGQGLEFLIYFQGNSAPDKSGLPSDRFSAERTGGSVSTLTIQRTQQEDSAVYLCTSSLDVRYEQYFGPGTRLTVT.

This clonotype was counted ten times or more. The rearrangement uses TRBV6-1 and TRBJ2-5; the match to TRBD2 covers 9 bases. The junction had 6 bases not matched to a gene; V was cut back by 6 bases and J by 4 bases. The CDR3 length is 14 residues. The V gene's germline CDR1 is MNHNS and CDR2 SASEGT. The CDR3 region is CASRVAGALETQYF. CDR3 nucleotides: TGTGCCAGCAGGGTAGCGGGAGCACTAGAGACCCAGTACTTC.

This clonotype was seen at least ten times. CDR3 in DNA: TGTGCCAGCAGTTACGAGACTAGCGGATTCTACGAGCAGTACTTC. This codes for CASSYETSGFYEQYF. This chain connects TRBV6-5 to TRBJ2-7; TRBD2 aligns across 9 bases. Germline CDR1 reads MNHEY; CDR2 reads SVGAGI. The CDR3 covers 15 residues. J was trimmed by 3 bases and V by 2 bases; bases with no gene match: 5.

This clonotype was recorded at least ten times. The rearrangement uses TRBV28 and TRBJ1-5; maybe TRBD1 (6 bases). Trimming cost V 6 bases and J 0 bases, with 9 bases left between them. The germline CDR1 and CDR2 sequences are MDHEN and SYDVKM. The CDR3 is 14 amino acids. Written as DNA, the CDR3 is TGTGCCAGCAGGGGGGCGAATAGCAATCAGCCCCAGCATTTT. It yields the protein CASRGANSNQPQHF.

Only a few counts were recorded for this clonotype. The gene calls are TRBV5-1 and TRBJ1-1, with 7 bases aligning to TRBD1. The CDR3 is 15 amino acids. CDR1 and CDR2 (germline): SGHRS, YFSETQ. J was trimmed by 4 bases and V by 0 bases; bases with no gene match: 6. In DNA, the CDR3 is TGCGCCAGCAGCTTGGCCAGGGGGGCCGGCACTGAAGCTTTCTTT. It encodes CASSLARGAGTEAFF. The full variable domain, in which reference TRBV5-1 and TRBJ1-1 provide the parts outside the CDR3, is KAGVTQTPRYLIKTRGQQVTLSCSPISGHRSVSWYQQTPGQGLQFLFEYFSETQRNKGNFPGRFSGRQFSNSRSEMNVSTLELGDSALYLCASSLARGAGTEAFFGQGTRLTVV.

As DNA, the CDR3 is TGTGCCAGCAGTTTAGTGACAGGGGGAGTGGACGGCTACACCTTC. Translated, it gives CASSLVTGGVDGYTF. This chain uses TRBV12-3 or TRBV12-4 with TRBJ1-2; 9 bases line up with TRBD1. The ends lost 1 base at V and 8 bases at J; junction bases unmatched: 8. The CDR3 spans 15 residues.

This clonotype was picked up a small number of times. The chain joins TRBV18 to TRBJ1-1, with D perhaps TRBD1 (6 bases). The CDR3 loop spans 15 amino acids. V lost 1 base, J lost 3 bases, and 12 bases lay in between. Germline V lookup: CDR1 KGHSH, CDR2 LQKENI. The CDR3 sequence is CASSPRGARDTEAFF. The CDR3 DNA reads as TGTGCCAGCTCACCACGGGGGGCTAGGGACACTGAAGCTTTCTTT.

This clonotype was counted only a few times. The chain recombines TRBV5-1 with TRBJ2-7; 11 bases fit TRBD1. The CDR3 has 17 amino acids. The V gene's germline CDR1 is SGHRS and CDR2 YFSETQ. J lost 0 bases, V lost 4 bases, and 9 bases had no gene match. The CDR3 DNA reads as TGCGCCAGCAGCCCCTACGGGACAGGGGGATTCTCCTACGAGCAGTACTTC. Translated: CASSPYGTGGFSYEQYF.

Many counts were recorded for this clonotype. This chain joins TRBV12-3 or TRBV12-4 and TRBJ1-5; D gene unclear. V lost 7 bases to trimming and J lost 0 bases, with 10 bases between them. This CDR3 contains 14 residues. The CDR3 DNA is TGTGCCAGCACCCCTGGGGATAGCAATCAGCCCCAGCATTTT. Its protein is CASTPGDSNQPQHF.

This clonotype occurred many times. This chain joins TRBV14 and TRBJ1-2, with D maybe TRBD1 (6 bases). Trimming stripped 5 bases from V and 7 bases from J, with 17 bases between. Germline V gene lookup returns CDR1 SGHDN and CDR2 FVKESK. This CDR3 spans 14 amino acids. CDR3 sequence: CASSLQQGMGGYTF. In DNA form, the CDR3 reads TGTGCCAGCAGCTTACAACAGGGAATGGGTGGCTACACCTTC.

The J gene is TRBJ2-5, the V gene TRBV20-1, with D unclear. V lost 3 bases and J 1 base, leaving 9 bases between the germline ends. Germline V gives CDR1 DFQATT, CDR2 SNEGSKA (reference sequence). This CDR3 comprises 13 residues. For the CDR3, the DNA is TGCAGTGCTAGTCCGCCACCCCAAGAGACCCAGTACTTC. This encodes CSASPPPQETQYF.